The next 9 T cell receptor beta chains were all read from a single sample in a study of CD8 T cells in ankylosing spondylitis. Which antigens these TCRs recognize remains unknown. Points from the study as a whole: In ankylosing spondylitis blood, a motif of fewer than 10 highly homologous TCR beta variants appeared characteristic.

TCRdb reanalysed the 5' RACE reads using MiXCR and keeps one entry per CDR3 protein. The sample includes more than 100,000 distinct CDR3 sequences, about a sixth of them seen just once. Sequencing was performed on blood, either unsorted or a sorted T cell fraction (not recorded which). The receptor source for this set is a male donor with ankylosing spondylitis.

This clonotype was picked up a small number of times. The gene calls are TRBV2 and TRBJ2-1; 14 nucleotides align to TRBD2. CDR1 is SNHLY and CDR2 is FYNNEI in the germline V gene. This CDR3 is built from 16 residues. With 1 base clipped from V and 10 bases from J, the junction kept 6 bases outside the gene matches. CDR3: CASSEVTSGRAPEQFF. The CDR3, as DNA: TGTGCCAGCAGTGAAGTGACTAGCGGGAGGGCCCCGGAGCAGTTCTTC. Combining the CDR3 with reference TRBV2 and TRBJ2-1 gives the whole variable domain EPEVTQTPSHQVTQMGQEVILRCVPISNHLYFYWYRQILGQKVEFLVSFYNNEISEKSEIFDDQFSVERPDGSNFTLKIRSTKLEDSAMYFCASSEVTSGRAPEQFFGPGTRLTVL.

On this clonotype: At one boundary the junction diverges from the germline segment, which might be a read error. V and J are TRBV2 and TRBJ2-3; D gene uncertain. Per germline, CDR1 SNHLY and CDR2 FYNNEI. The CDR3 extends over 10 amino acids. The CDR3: CVSIADTQYF. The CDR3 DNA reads TGTGTCAGCATAGCAGATACGCAGTATTTT.

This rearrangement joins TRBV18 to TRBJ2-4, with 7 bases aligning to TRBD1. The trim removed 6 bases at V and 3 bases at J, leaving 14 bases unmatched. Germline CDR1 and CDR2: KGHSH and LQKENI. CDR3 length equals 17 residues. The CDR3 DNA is TGTGCCAGCTCCCGCGAAGGACAGGAATGGGGCAAAAACATTCAGTACTTC. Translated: CASSREGQEWGKNIQYF.

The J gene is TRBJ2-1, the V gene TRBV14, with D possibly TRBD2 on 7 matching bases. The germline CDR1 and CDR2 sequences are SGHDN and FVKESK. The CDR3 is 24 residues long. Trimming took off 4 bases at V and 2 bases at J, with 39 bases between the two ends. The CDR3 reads CASSPERDVVGGAWARKTYNEQFF. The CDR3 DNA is TGTGCCAGCAGCCCAGAACGGGACGTGGTAGGGGGGGCTTGGGCTCGTAAAACCTACAATGAGCAGTTCTTC.

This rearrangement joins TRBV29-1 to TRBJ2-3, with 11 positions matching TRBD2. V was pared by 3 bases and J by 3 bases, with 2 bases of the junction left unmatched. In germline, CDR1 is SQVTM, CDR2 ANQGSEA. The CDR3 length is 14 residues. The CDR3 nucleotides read TGCAGCGTTGACACTAGCGGGAGTACAGATACGCAGTATTTT. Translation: CSVDTSGSTDTQYF.

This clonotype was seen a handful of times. In DNA form, the CDR3 reads TGTGCCAGCAGCGACCGAGCGGGATCAACCAATGAGCAGTTCTTC. As protein: CASSDRAGSTNEQFF. The gene calls are TRBV9 and TRBJ2-1, with 7 bases fitting TRBD2. The CDR3 sequence is 15 residues long. CDR1 is SGDLS and CDR2 is YYNGEE in the germline V gene. The ends lost 3 bases at V and 6 bases at J; junction bases unmatched: 9. Full variable domain (missing parts from reference TRBV9 and TRBJ2-1): DSGVTQTPKHLITATGQRVTLRCSPRSGDLSVYWYQQSLDQGLQFLIQYYNGEERAKGNILERFSAQQFPDLHSELNLSSLELGDSALYFCASSDRAGSTNEQFFGPGTRLTVL.

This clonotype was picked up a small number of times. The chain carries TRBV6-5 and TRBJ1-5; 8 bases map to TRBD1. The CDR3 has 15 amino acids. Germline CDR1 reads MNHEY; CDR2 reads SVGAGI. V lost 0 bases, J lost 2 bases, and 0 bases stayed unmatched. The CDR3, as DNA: TGTGCCAGCAGTTACTCGGGACAGGGCAATCAGCCCCAGCATTTT. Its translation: CASSYSGQGNQPQHF.

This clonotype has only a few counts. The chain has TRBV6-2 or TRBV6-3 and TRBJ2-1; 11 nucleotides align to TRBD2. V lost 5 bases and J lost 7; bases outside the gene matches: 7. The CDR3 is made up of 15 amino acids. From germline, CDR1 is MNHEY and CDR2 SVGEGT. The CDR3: CASSHTSGRRNEQFF. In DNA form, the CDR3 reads TGTGCCAGCAGTCACACTAGCGGGAGACGAAATGAGCAGTTCTTC.

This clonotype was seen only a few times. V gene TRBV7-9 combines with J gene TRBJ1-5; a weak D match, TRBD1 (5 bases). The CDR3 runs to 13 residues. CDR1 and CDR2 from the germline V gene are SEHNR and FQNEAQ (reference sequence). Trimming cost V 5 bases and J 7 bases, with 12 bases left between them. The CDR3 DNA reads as TGTGCCAGCAGCGACGGGGGAGGACAGCCCCAGCATTTT. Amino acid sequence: CASSDGGGQPQHF.